The rows below give T cell receptor beta chains drawn from one sample of a study of T cell changes during pregnancy in multiple sclerosis. Sequencing used immunoSEQ multiplex PCR; TCRdb keeps in-frame clones, though not all of them. The data show some 51,000 clones, with 90% to 95% seen just once and roughly 4.7% held by the top ten. Here the sequenced sample was CD8+ T cells from peripheral blood mononuclear cells, taken in the first trimester of pregnancy. The receptors shown here come from a female donor with multiple sclerosis, enrolled in a pregnancy study. The CDR3 runs from the conserved cysteine through the conserved F or W. Each record gives: V gene, clone size, CDR3 length, D gene, J gene, CDR3 DNA, CDR3 protein. D genes are given only for firm matches. Rows may omit the clone size; those that give it use once, few, many or a size class.

v_call: TRBV7-9
clone_size: -
cdr3_length: 13
d_call: -
j_call: TRBJ1-2
cdr3_nt: TGTGCCAGCAGCTTAGCTTGGCACAATGGCTACACCTTC
cdr3_aa: CASSLAWHNGYTF

v_call: TRBV12-5
clone_size: -
cdr3_length: 18
d_call: TRBD1
j_call: TRBJ1-2
cdr3_nt: TGTGCTAGTGGGTCGGGACAGGGGGGATCTAGTTTGGACTATGGCTACACCTTC
cdr3_aa: CASGSGQGGSSLDYGYTF

v_call: TRBV16
clone_size: -
cdr3_length: 16
d_call: -
j_call: TRBJ2-2
cdr3_nt: TGTGCCAGCAGCCAATTACAGGGATATCGCACCGGGGAGCTGTTTTTT
cdr3_aa: CASSQLQGYRTGELFF

v_call: TRBV28
clone_size: -
cdr3_length: 15
d_call: TRBD1
j_call: TRBJ2-7
cdr3_nt: TGTGCCAGCAGTTTAACCCCGGACAGGGACTACGAGCAGTACTTC
cdr3_aa: CASSLTPDRDYEQYF

v_call: TRBV5-4
clone_size: -
cdr3_length: 15
d_call: -
j_call: TRBJ2-5
cdr3_nt: TGTGCCAGCGGTACCTTGGGAGGGGGGGCGGAGACCCAGTACTTC
cdr3_aa: CASGTLGGGAETQYF

v_call: TRBV29-1
clone_size: -
cdr3_length: 13
d_call: TRBD2
j_call: TRBJ2-1
cdr3_nt: TGCAGCGCTCTAGCGGGGGACTACAATGAGCAGTTCTTC
cdr3_aa: CSALAGDYNEQFF

v_call: TRBV27
clone_size: -
cdr3_length: 14
d_call: TRBD2
j_call: TRBJ2-1
cdr3_nt: TGTGCCAGCAGTTTGACTAGCGGGAGCCATGAGCAGTTCTTC
cdr3_aa: CASSLTSGSHEQFF

v_call: TRBV19
clone_size: -
cdr3_length: 15
d_call: -
j_call: TRBJ2-1
cdr3_nt: TGTGCCAGTAGTACTAATAGGGACATATACAATGAGCAGTTCTTC
cdr3_aa: CASSTNRDIYNEQFF

v_call: TRBV27
clone_size: -
cdr3_length: 14
d_call: -
j_call: TRBJ2-1
cdr3_nt: TGTGCCAGCAGTTTATCTCGGCTAGCCAATGAGCAGTTCTTC
cdr3_aa: CASSLSRLANEQFF

v_call: TRBV27
clone_size: -
cdr3_length: 15
d_call: TRBD2
j_call: TRBJ2-1
cdr3_nt: TGTGCCAGCAGTTCCCTAGCGGGAGGGCAAGATGAGCAGTTCTTC
cdr3_aa: CASSSLAGGQDEQFF

v_call: TRBV19
clone_size: -
cdr3_length: 15
d_call: -
j_call: TRBJ2-2
cdr3_nt: TGTGCCAGTAGCCCGGGGTGGGGTCACACCGGGGAGCTGTTTTTT
cdr3_aa: CASSPGWGHTGELFF

v_call: TRBV27
clone_size: -
cdr3_length: 14
d_call: -
j_call: TRBJ2-1
cdr3_nt: TGTGCCAGCAGTTTATCTTTCAGGTGGAATGAGCAGTTCTTC
cdr3_aa: CASSLSFRWNEQFF

v_call: TRBV7-9
clone_size: -
cdr3_length: 15
d_call: TRBD1
j_call: TRBJ2-7
cdr3_nt: TGTGCCAGCAGCCCTTCCGGGACAGCGCCCTACGAGCAGTACTTC
cdr3_aa: CASSPSGTAPYEQYF

v_call: TRBV9
clone_size: -
cdr3_length: 14
d_call: -
j_call: TRBJ2-1
cdr3_nt: TGTGCCAGCAGCGTAGCGGGGGCCTACAATGAGCAGTTCTTC
cdr3_aa: CASSVAGAYNEQFF

v_call: TRBV7-3
clone_size: -
cdr3_length: 15
d_call: -
j_call: TRBJ1-1
cdr3_nt: TGTGCCAGCAGCTTAGAAATTCAGATGAACACTGAAGCTTTCTTT
cdr3_aa: CASSLEIQMNTEAFF

v_call: TRBV28
clone_size: once
cdr3_length: 18
d_call: TRBD1
j_call: TRBJ2-6
cdr3_nt: TGTGCCAGCAGACTTCTGACAGGGGCCAGCTCTGGGGCCAACGTCCTGACTTTC
cdr3_aa: CASRLLTGASSGANVLTF

v_call: TRBV29-1
clone_size: -
cdr3_length: 16
d_call: TRBD1
j_call: TRBJ1-4
cdr3_nt: TGCAGCGTAGCGGGGGACGACAGGGCAACTAATGAAAAACTGTTTTTT
cdr3_aa: CSVAGDDRATNEKLFF

v_call: TRBV27
clone_size: -
cdr3_length: 14
d_call: -
j_call: TRBJ2-7
cdr3_nt: TGTGCCAGCAGTCTTGGTGGCAGCTCCTACGAGCAGTACTTC
cdr3_aa: CASSLGGSSYEQYF

v_call: TRBV5-5
clone_size: once
cdr3_length: 15
d_call: -
j_call: TRBJ2-7
cdr3_nt: TGTGCCAGCAGCTTGGACCCCGGAGTGCTCTACGAGCAGTACTTC
cdr3_aa: CASSLDPGVLYEQYF

v_call: TRBV7-6
clone_size: -
cdr3_length: 12
d_call: -
j_call: TRBJ1-1
cdr3_nt: TGTGCCAGCAGCTCCGGGGGGATCGAAGCTTTCTTT
cdr3_aa: CASSSGGIEAFF

v_call: TRBV15
clone_size: -
cdr3_length: 15
d_call: TRBD1
j_call: TRBJ1-1
cdr3_nt: TGTGCCACCAGCACCGACAGGGACGAATACACTGAAGCTTTCTTT
cdr3_aa: CATSTDRDEYTEAFF

v_call: TRBV9
clone_size: -
cdr3_length: 16
d_call: TRBD1
j_call: TRBJ1-2
cdr3_nt: TGTGCCAGCAGCGTCGGAGAGGGACAGGGGTCCCGTGGCTACACCTTC
cdr3_aa: CASSVGEGQGSRGYTF

v_call: TRBV5-8
clone_size: -
cdr3_length: 16
d_call: -
j_call: TRBJ2-2
cdr3_nt: TGTGCCAGCAGCTTGGAGCGACTGACCAACACCGGGGAGCTGTTTTTT
cdr3_aa: CASSLERLTNTGELFF

v_call: TRBV7-3
clone_size: -
cdr3_length: 18
d_call: -
j_call: TRBJ2-2
cdr3_nt: TGTGCCAGCAGCTTAGGGCCCTACGCAGGGTGGGGCACCGGGGAGCTGTTTTTT
cdr3_aa: CASSLGPYAGWGTGELFF

v_call: TRBV7-9
clone_size: -
cdr3_length: 19
d_call: TRBD1
j_call: TRBJ1-5
cdr3_nt: TGTGCCAGCAGCTTAACCCCGGGGGACAGGGGTTGGGACAATCAGCCCCAGCATTTT
cdr3_aa: CASSLTPGDRGWDNQPQHF

v_call: TRBV5-8
clone_size: -
cdr3_length: 15
d_call: TRBD1
j_call: TRBJ2-7
cdr3_nt: TGTGCCAGCAGCTTTCGAGACAGGGCTTCCTACGAGCAGTACTTC
cdr3_aa: CASSFRDRASYEQYF

v_call: TRBV6-5
clone_size: once
cdr3_length: 15
d_call: -
j_call: TRBJ1-2
cdr3_nt: TGTGCCAGCAGTACCCTCCGCAGGCTGGACTATGGCTACACCTTC
cdr3_aa: CASSTLRRLDYGYTF

v_call: TRBV7-3
clone_size: -
cdr3_length: 13
d_call: -
j_call: TRBJ2-1
cdr3_nt: TGTGCCAGCAGCTCGGACTGGAACAATGAGCAGTTCTTC
cdr3_aa: CASSSDWNNEQFF

v_call: TRBV9
clone_size: -
cdr3_length: 16
d_call: TRBD2
j_call: TRBJ2-3
cdr3_nt: TGTGCCAGCAGCCCCGGGACTAGCGGATACACAGATACGCAGTATTTT
cdr3_aa: CASSPGTSGYTDTQYF

v_call: TRBV9
clone_size: -
cdr3_length: 13
d_call: -
j_call: TRBJ1-4
cdr3_nt: TGTGCCAGCAGCGACCGGGGTAATGAAAAACTGTTTTTT
cdr3_aa: CASSDRGNEKLFF

v_call: TRBV13
clone_size: -
cdr3_length: 15
d_call: -
j_call: TRBJ2-3
cdr3_nt: TGTGCCAGCAGCTCCCCGGGGAGCAGCACAGATACGCAGTATTTT
cdr3_aa: CASSSPGSSTDTQYF

v_call: TRBV7-9
clone_size: -
cdr3_length: 15
d_call: TRBD1
j_call: TRBJ2-7
cdr3_nt: TGTGCCAGCAGCTTAGGGCCAGGGGGCATTTACGAGCAGTACTTC
cdr3_aa: CASSLGPGGIYEQYF

v_call: TRBV27
clone_size: few
cdr3_length: 16
d_call: -
j_call: TRBJ2-1
cdr3_nt: TGTGCCAGCAGTTCACGACAACGGGGGTCCTACAATGAGCAGTTCTTC
cdr3_aa: CASSSRQRGSYNEQFF

v_call: TRBV7-3
clone_size: -
cdr3_length: 15
d_call: TRBD2
j_call: TRBJ2-7
cdr3_nt: TGTGCCAGCAGTCTACTAGCGGGAGGGTCATACGAGCAGTACTTC
cdr3_aa: CASSLLAGGSYEQYF

v_call: TRBV27
clone_size: -
cdr3_length: 13
d_call: -
j_call: TRBJ1-2
cdr3_nt: TGTGCCAGCAGTTTAGGGGGGGGCTATGGCTACACCTTC
cdr3_aa: CASSLGGGYGYTF